Listed here is a single T cell receptor beta chain. No antigen is known for it. The data stem from a study of cytomegalovirus exposure and HLA in healthy donors. Study outcomes and limitations: Productive rates of about 87% or about 30% were seen for most TCR beta V segments in an earlier analysis. Sequencing depth roughly uniform across donors was assumed in presence/absence analyses. 87-base-pair reads could not separate some V segments, including TRBV6-2 and TRBV6-3.

Not recorded for this donor was the CMV serostatus. In the PCR, 60 Vbeta and 13 Jbeta primers were used. Only in-frame clones appear in the TCRdb table, and some are missing; sequencing was by immunoSEQ multiplex PCR. The table records tens of thousands of clones, roughly 86% of them present only once. Germline V gene sequence: CDR1 MDHEN, CDR2 SYDVKM. V lost 4 bases to trimming and J lost 6 bases; unmatched junction nucleotides: 8. This CDR3 spans 15 amino acids. This receptor was taken from a human donor in good health. The material sequenced was PBMCs. The chain couples TRBV28 to TRBJ2-1; 8 nucleotides align to TRBD1. The CDR3 nucleotides are TGTGCCAGCAGTTCCCCTGGCAGGGGGCGCAATGAGCAGTTCTTC. Amino acid sequence: CASSSPGRGRNEQFF. Full variable domain (outside the CDR3, taken from reference TRBV28 and TRBJ2-1): DVKVTQSSRYLVKRTGEKVFLECVQDMDHENMFWYRQDPGLGLRLIYFSYDVKMKEKGDIPEGYSVSREKKERFSLILESASTNQTSMYLCASSSPGRGRNEQFFGPGTRLTVL.